This T cell receptor (beta chain) was recovered during a study of shared clonotypes between healthy human individuals (dated by TCRdb to 2018 to 2021). As for the study more broadly: Three men and two women, aged 18 to 49 years, made up the cohort. Libraries were prepared and TCR repertoires were sequenced by different laboratories using diverse techniques, in order to increase sequencing depth and limit assay-specific biases. Per donor, leukapheresis produced somewhere between about 0.94 and 10 billion PBMCs. For each donor, CD4 naive and CD4 memory were each given three plates, CD8 naive was given two plates, and CD8 memory was given one plate. The study deeply sequenced blood TCR repertoires of about 5 healthy adults to estimate repertoire size and the extent of clonotype sharing between individuals.

Overall study results and their limits: Clonotypes shared by all four sorted-subset donors showed higher generation probabilities than non-shared clonotypes. Pairwise subsampling indicated that sequencing depth was expected to affect the degree of clonotype sharing among donors. Even with the large sequencing depth, rarefaction of the sorted-subset datasets indicated that sequencing was incomplete. The genetic and exposure-history diversity represented was limited by the small number of donors. Naive subsets generally had larger estimated clonotype richness than memory subsets did. When a handful of donors were compared, the shared fraction of clonotypes was 5% to 6.5% for naive CD4, 3.5% to 4% for naive CD8, more than 2% for memory CD4, and less than 0.45% for memory CD8. Sampling was limited to blood, and TCR repertoires in tissue likely differ from TCR repertoires in blood.

TCR CDR3 regions were amplified from genomic DNA by multiplex PCR using the deep immunoSEQ assay. Extracted genomic DNA from each cell subset was distributed evenly across all wells of several immunoSEQ 96-well plates, and each plate was treated as a replicate. For sorted subsets, about 0.2 ug genomic DNA, equal to tens of thousands of T cell genomes, was loaded into each replicate PCR. Purified libraries were measured with a Qubit 3.0 fluorometer, size-checked on a Bioanalyzer 2100, and measured again with the KAPA Library Quantification kit. Every immunoSEQ 96-well plate was sequenced on a dedicated single-read 150-cycle Illumina NextSeq 550 flow cell. Turning to the authors' computational methods: Because the immunoSEQ output held only junctional sequences and lacked quality scores, the filtering could not match the filtering applied to full-length reads. To assign V/J genes and CDR3, sequences were annotated against IMGT germline references using PyIR, a Python wrapper for IgBLAST v1.9. Any read was removed if the V/J assignment was weak (E-value above 1e-6), the CDR3 was missing, or the read contained stop codons, out-of-frame junctions, or ambiguous translated residues. V3J clonotypes were defined by identical inferred V gene, J gene, and CDR3 amino acid sequence. Percentage overlap between repertoires was computed as shared unique clonotypes divided by the size of the smaller repertoire. RTK rarefaction, the Chao1 estimator, and Recon v2.1 estimates of unobserved clonotypes were used to assess repertoire richness. OLGA was used to compute generation probabilities for all TCRbeta clonotypes that the gDNA method yielded from a handful of donors. Here the immuneACCESS table is served through TCRdb, limited to in-frame sequences with V and J called. Missing clones are a known gap in these copies; in checked studies unresolved V genes cover under half, and the rest lacks a known reason. V, J and clone size were drawn from that table, and D and trimming were deduced from the DNA. This sample has 800,000 to 950,000 clones in its table, and around 96% of those were observed once. The ten largest clonotypes hold less than 0.25% of the sample.

For the CD8 naive samples, CD45RO-negative cells were positively selected for CCR7, yielding a CD45RA+CCR7+ population from which TemRA cells were excluded. The donors were healthy, HIV-negative adults who had no recently reported acute infections or vaccinations. All donors were Caucasian adults living in Nashville, Tennessee, USA. Blood was obtained by leukapheresis, after which PBMCs were separated by Ficoll-Histopaque density gradient centrifugation and cryopreserved in liquid nitrogen vapor phase. Analytical flow cytometry was used to check the purity and quantity of every magnetically sorted T cell population. From each sorted fraction, genomic DNA was isolated and quantified by UV absorbance on a Nanodrop 2000c. Turning to this clone: Its antigen has not been determined. Base qualities are not at hand, and no much larger clone is one base apart.

Per the germline V gene, SGHTA is the CDR1 and FQGNSA is the CDR2. The CDR3 contains 16 residues, cysteine and phenylalanine counted. Only the CDR3 portion is preserved as DNA: 48 bases, with reading frame beginning at the first base. Trimming takes 4 bases off V and 2 bases off J; junction bases not matched to a gene: 9. Recombination connected TRBV7-2 to TRBJ2-7, and TRBD1 matches 9 of the central bases. This TCR was sampled from a man aged 30 to 45 in good health. Material for sequencing was naive CD8+ T cells sorted from blood. The cell subset or site label here, explained by the study, means: CD45RA+CCR7+. The encoded CDR3 is CASSYPTGGVAYEQYF. Here is the DNA: TGTGCCAGCAGCTACCCGACAGGGGGTGTTGCCTACGAGCAGTACTTC.